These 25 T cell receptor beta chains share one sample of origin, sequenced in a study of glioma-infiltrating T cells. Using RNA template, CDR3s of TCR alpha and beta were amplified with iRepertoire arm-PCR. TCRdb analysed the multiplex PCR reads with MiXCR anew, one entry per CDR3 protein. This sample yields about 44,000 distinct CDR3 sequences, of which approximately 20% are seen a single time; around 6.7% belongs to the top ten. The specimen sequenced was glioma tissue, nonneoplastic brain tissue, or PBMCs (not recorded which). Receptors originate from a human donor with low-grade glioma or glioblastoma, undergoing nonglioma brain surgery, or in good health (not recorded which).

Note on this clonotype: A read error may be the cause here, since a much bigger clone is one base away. CDR3 sequence reads: CTTSETGRQYNEQFF. CDR3 coding DNA: TGTACCACCAGTGAAACAGGACGCCAATACAATGAGCAGTTCTTC. This sequence joins TRBV24-1 and TRBJ2-1; TRBD1 is a possible D gene (5 bases). CDR1 and CDR2 from the germline V gene are KGHDR and SFDVKD. The CDR3 sequence is 15 residues long.

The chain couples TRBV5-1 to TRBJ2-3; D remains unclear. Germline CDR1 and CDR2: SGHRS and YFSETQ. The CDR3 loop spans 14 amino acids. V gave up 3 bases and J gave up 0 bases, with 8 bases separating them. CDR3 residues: CASSSDGSTDTQYF. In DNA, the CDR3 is TGCGCCAGCAGCTCGGACGGAAGCACAGATACGCAGTATTTT.

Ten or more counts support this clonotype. In nucleotides, the CDR3 is TGTGCCAGCAGCTTAGGACGGGAGTACGAGCAGTACTTC. Residues: CASSLGREYEQYF. V and J are TRBV7-6 and TRBJ2-7; possibly TRBD2 for D (6 bases). Germline-derived CDR1 and CDR2 are SGHVS and FNYEAQ. The CDR3 runs to 13 residues. Trimming cost V 1 base and J 4 bases, with 8 bases left between them.

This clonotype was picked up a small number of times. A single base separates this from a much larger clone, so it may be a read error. CDR3 in DNA: TGTGCCAGTAAGGGGGGCAGGGGGCAACACACTGAAGCTTTCTTT. Its protein is CASKGGRGQHTEAFF. The chain recombines TRBV19 with TRBJ1-1, with TRBD1 matching over 8 bases. CDR1 is LNHDA and CDR2 is SQIVND in the germline V gene (reference sequence). The CDR3 has 15 amino acids. The junction had 10 bases not matched to a gene; V was cut back by 7 bases and J by 3 bases.

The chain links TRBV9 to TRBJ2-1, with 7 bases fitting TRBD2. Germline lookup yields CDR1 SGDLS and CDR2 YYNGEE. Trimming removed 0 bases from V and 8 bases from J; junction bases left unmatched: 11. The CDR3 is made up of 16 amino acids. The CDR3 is CASSVGSLAEWDEQFF. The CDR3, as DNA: TGTGCCAGCAGCGTAGGTTCCCTAGCGGAATGGGATGAGCAGTTCTTC.

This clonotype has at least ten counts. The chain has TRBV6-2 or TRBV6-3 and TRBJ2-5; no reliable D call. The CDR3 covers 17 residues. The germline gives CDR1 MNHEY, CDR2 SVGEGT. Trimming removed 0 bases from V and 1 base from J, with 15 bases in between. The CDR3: CASSYSGELRTQETQYF. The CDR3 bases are TGTGCCAGCAGTTACTCGGGCGAGCTGAGGACCCAAGAGACCCAGTACTTC.

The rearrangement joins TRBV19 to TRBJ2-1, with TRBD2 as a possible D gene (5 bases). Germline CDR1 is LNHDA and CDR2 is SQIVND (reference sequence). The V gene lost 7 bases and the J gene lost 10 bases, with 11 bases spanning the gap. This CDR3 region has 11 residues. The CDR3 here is CASTRGREQFF. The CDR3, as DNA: TGTGCCAGTACCAGAGGGAGAGAGCAGTTCTTC.

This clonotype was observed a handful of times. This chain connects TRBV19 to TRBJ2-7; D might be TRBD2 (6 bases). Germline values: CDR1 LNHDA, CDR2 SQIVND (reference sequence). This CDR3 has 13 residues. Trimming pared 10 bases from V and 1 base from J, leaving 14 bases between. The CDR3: CATSGGISYEQYF. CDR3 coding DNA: TGTGCCACCAGCGGAGGGATTTCCTACGAGCAGTACTTC.

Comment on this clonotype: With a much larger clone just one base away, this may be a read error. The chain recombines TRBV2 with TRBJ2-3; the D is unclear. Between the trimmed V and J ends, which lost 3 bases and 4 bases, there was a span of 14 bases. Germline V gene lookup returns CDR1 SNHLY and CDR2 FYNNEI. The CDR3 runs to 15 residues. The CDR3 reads CASSDLYATADTQYF. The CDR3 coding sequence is TGTGCCAGCAGTGATCTCTACGCTACAGCAGATACGCAGTATTTT.

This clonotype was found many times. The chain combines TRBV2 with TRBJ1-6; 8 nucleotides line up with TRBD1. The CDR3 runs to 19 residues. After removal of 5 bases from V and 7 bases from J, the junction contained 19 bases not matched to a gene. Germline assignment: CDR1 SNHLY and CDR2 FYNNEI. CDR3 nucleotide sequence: TGTGCCAGCAGTCAATGGACAGGGAGAAGGGCTATTAGGAATTCACCCCTCCACTTT. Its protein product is CASSQWTGRRAIRNSPLHF. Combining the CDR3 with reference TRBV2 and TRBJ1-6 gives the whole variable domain EPEVTQTPSHQVTQMGQEVILRCVPISNHLYFYWYRQILGQKVEFLVSFYNNEISEKSEIFDDQFSVERPDGSNFTLKIRSTKLEDSAMYFCASSQWTGRRAIRNSPLHFGNGTRLTVT.

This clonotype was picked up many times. The CDR3 here is CASSSGLTPGADTQYF. CDR3 nucleotides: TGCGCCAGCAGTTCTGGACTAACCCCAGGCGCAGATACGCAGTATTTT. The genes are TRBV5-1 and TRBJ2-3; D perhaps matches TRBD2 (6 bases). The CDR3 covers 16 residues. Trimming removed 5 bases from V and 4 bases from J, with 20 bases in between. Germline CDR1 and CDR2: SGHRS and YFSETQ.

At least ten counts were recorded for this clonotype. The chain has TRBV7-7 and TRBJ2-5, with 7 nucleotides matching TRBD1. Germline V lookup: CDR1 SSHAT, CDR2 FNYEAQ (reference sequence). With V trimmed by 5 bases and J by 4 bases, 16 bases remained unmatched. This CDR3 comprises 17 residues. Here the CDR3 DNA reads TGTGCCAGCAGCCCAATCGAGGGGTTGAGGGGGCGAGAGACCCAGTACTTC. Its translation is CASSPIEGLRGRETQYF.

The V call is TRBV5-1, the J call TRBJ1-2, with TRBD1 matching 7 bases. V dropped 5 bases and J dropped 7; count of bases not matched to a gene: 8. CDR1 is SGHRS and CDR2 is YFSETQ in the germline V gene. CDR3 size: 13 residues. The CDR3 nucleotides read TGCGCCAGCAGAGCCACAGGGGATCGTGGCTACACCTTC. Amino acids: CASRATGDRGYTF.

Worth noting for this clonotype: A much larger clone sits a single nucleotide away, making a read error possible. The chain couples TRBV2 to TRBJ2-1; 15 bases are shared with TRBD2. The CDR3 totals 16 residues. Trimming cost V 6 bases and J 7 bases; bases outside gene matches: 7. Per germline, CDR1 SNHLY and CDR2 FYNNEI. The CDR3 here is CASRARTSGRENEQFF. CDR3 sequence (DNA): TGTGCCAGCAGAGCCAGGACTAGCGGGAGGGAAAATGAGCAGTTCTTC.

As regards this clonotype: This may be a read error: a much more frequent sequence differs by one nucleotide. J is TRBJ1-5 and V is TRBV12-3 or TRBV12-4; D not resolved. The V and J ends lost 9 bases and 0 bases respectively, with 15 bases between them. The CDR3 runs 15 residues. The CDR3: CARKGWGDSNQPQHF. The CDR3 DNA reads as TGTGCCAGAAAGGGATGGGGAGATAGCAATCAGCCCCAGCATTTT.

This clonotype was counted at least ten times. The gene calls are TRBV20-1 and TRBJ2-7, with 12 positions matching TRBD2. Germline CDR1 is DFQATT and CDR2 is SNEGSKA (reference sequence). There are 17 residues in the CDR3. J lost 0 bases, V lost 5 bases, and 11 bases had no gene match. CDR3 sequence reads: CSAAPGLAGLSSYEQYF. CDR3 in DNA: TGCAGTGCTGCACCGGGACTAGCGGGTTTGAGCTCCTACGAGCAGTACTTC.

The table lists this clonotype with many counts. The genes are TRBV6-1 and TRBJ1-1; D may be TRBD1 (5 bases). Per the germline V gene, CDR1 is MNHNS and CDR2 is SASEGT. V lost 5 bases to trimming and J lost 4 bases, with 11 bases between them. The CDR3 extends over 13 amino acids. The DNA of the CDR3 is TGTGCCAGCAGTTTTGCAGGGCTCACTGAAGCTTTCTTT. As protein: CASSFAGLTEAFF.

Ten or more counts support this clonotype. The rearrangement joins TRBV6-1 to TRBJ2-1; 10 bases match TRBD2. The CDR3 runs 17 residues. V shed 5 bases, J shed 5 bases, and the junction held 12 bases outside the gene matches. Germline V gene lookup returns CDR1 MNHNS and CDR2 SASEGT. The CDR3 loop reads CASSTGRTSGADNEQFF. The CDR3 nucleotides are TGTGCCAGCAGTACCGGTCGAACTAGCGGGGCCGACAATGAGCAGTTCTTC.

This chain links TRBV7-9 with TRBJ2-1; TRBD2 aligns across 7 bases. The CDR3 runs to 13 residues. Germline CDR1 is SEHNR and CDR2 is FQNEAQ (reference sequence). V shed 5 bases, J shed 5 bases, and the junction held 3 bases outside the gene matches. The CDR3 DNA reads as TGTGCCAGCAGCCCGACTAGCAACAATGAGCAGTTCTTC. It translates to CASSPTSNNEQFF.

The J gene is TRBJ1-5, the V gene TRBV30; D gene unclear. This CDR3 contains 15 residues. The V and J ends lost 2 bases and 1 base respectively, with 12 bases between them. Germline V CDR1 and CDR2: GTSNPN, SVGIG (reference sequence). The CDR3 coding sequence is TGTGCCTGGAGTAACCTCGGACGGAGCAATCAGCCCCAGCATTTT. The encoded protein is CAWSNLGRSNQPQHF.

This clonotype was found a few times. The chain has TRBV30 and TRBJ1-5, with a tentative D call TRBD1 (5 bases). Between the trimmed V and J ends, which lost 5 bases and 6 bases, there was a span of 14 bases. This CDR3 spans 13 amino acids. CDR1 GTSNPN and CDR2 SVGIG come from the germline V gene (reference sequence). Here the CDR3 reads CAWGQGGVQPQHF. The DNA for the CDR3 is TGTGCCTGGGGCCAGGGAGGCGTTCAGCCCCAGCATTTT. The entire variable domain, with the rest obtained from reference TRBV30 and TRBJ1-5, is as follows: SQTIHQWPATLVQPVGSPLSLECTVEGTSNPNLYWYRQAAGRGLQLLFYSVGIGQISSEVPQNLSASRPQDRQFILSSKKLLLSDSGFYLCAWGQGGVQPQHFGDGTRLSIL.

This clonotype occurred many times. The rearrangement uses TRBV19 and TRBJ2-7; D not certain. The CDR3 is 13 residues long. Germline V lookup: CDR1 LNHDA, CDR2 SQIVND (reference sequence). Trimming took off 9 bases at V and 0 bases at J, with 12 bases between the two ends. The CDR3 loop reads CASMAVNSYEQYF. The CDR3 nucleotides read TGTGCCAGCATGGCTGTCAACTCCTACGAGCAGTACTTC.

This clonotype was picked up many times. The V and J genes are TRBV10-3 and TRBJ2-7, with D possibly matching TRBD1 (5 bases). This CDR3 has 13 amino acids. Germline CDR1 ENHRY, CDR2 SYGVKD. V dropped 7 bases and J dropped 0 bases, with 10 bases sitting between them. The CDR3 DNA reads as TGTGCCATCAAGGCCGACAGCTCCTACGAGCAGTACGTC. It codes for CAIKADSSYEQYV.

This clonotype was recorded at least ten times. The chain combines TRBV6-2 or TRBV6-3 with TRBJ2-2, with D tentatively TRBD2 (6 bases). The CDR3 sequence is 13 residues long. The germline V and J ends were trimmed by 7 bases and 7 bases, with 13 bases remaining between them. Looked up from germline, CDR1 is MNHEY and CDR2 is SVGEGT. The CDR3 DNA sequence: TGTGCCAGCACGGGACTCCCGGGCGGGGAGCTGTTTTTT. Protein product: CASTGLPGGELFF.

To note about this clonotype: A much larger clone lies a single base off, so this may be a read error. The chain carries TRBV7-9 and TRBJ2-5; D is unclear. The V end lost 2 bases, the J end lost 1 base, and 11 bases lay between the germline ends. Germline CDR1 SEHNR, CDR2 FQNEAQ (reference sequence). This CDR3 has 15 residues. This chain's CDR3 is CASSLNRQSQETQYF. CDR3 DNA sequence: TGTGCCAGCAGCTTAAATAGGCAGTCCCAAGAGACCCAGTACTTC.